The entry that follows covers one TCR beta chain sequence. Its matching antigen is unknown. PCR employed 60 Vbeta and 13 Jbeta primers. Here immunoSEQ multiplex PCR was the method, and the copy in TCRdb shows in-frame clones only, minus some. The sample comprises 100,000 to 150,000 clones, around 78% of which are singletons, and about 1.8% rests with the top ten. The entry originates in a study of cytomegalovirus exposure and HLA in healthy donors. Study context: Among 150 million to 200 million T cells, an earlier analysis found roughly 110 million unique TCR beta sequences. The study's findings and limits: Apart from CMV serostatus, no immune exposure information was available.

The CDR3 runs 15 residues. From germline, CDR1 is SGHTS and CDR2 YDEGEE. Trimming pared 0 bases from V and 1 base from J, leaving 10 bases between. The clonotype originates from a woman aged 45-65 years in good health and CMV-seronegative. Material for sequencing was PBMCs. The chain carries TRBV5-8 and TRBJ1-1; D gene uncertain. This CDR3 reads CASSLGGKRNTEAFF. In DNA form, the CDR3 reads TGTGCCAGCAGCTTGGGTGGCAAGCGGAACACTGAAGCTTTCTTT.